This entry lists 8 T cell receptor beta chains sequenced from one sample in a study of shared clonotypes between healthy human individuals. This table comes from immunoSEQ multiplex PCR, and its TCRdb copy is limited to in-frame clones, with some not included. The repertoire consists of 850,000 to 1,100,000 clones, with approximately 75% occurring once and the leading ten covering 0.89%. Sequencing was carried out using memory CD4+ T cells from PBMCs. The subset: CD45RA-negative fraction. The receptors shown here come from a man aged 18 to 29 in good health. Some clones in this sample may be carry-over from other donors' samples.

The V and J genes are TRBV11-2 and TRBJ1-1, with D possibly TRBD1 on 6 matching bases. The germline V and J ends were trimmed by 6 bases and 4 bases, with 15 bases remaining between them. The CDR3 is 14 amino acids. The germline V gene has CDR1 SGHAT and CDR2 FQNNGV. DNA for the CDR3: TGTGCCAGCAGTCAAATGGTGGGGGCCACTGAAGCTTTCTTT. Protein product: CASSQMVGATEAFF. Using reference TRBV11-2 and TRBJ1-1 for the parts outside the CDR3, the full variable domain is EAGVAQSPRYKIIEKRQSVAFWCNPISGHATLYWYQQILGQGPKLLIQFQNNGVVDDSQLPKDRFSAERLKGVDSTLKIQPAKLEDSAVYLCASSQMVGATEAFFGQGTRLTVV.

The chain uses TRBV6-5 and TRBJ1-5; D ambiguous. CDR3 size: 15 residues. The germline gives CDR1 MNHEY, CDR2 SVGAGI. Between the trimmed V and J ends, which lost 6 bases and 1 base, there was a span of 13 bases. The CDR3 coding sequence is TGTGCCAGCAGACATCTCAGCGTCAGCAATCAGCCCCAGCATTTT. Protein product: CASRHLSVSNQPQHF.

The CDR3 loop reads CASSLSWGAGTEAFF. CDR3 bases: TGTGCCAGCAGTTTATCGTGGGGCGCGGGTACTGAAGCTTTCTTT. The chain is built from TRBV27 and TRBJ1-1; tentatively, D is TRBD1 (5 bases). V lost 0 bases and J 5 bases, leaving 13 bases between the germline ends. This CDR3 spans 15 amino acids. CDR1 and CDR2 (germline): MNHEY, SMNVEV (reference sequence).

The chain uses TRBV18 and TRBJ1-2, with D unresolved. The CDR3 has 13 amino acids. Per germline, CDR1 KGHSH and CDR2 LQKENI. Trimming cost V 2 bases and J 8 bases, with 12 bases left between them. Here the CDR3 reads CASSPNQAQGYTF. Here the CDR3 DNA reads TGTGCCAGCTCACCAAACCAGGCTCAGGGCTACACCTTC.

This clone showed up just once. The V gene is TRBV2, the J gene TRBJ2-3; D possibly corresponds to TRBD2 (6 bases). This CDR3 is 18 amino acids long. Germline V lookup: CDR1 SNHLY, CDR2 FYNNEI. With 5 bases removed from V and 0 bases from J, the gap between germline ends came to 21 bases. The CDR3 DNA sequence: TGTGCCAGCAGTTCTCCCCGGGTTCGCGGGGCTAGCACAGATACGCAGTATTTT. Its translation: CASSSPRVRGASTDTQYF.

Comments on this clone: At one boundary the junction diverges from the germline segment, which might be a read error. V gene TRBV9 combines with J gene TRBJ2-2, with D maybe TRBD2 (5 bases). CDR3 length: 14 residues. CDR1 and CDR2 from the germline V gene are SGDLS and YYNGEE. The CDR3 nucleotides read TGTGCCAGCAGCGTAGAACTAAACACCGGGGAGCTGCTTTTT. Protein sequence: CASSVELNTGELLF.

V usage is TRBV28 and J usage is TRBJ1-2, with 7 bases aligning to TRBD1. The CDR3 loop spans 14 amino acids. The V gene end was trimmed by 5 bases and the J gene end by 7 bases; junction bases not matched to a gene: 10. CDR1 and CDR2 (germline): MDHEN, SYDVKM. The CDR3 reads CASSPTTGSSGYTF. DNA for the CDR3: TGTGCCAGCAGTCCTACGACAGGGTCGTCTGGCTACACCTTC.

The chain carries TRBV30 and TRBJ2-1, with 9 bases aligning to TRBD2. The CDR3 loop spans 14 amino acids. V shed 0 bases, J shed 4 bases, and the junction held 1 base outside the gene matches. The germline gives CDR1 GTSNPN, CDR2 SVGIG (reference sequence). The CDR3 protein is CAWSVLAGYNEQFF. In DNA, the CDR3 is TGTGCCTGGAGTGTACTAGCGGGTTACAATGAGCAGTTCTTC. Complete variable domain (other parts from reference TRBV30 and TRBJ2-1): SQTIHQWPATLVQPVGSPLSLECTVEGTSNPNLYWYRQAAGRGLQLLFYSVGIGQISSEVPQNLSASRPQDRQFILSSKKLLLSDSGFYLCAWSVLAGYNEQFFGPGTRLTVL.